This TCR beta chain was sequenced for a study of T cell responses to AZD1222 COVID-19 vaccine. The table came from immunoSEQ multiplex PCR; TCRdb's copy has only in-frame clones and leaves some out. The table records more than 85,000 clones, 85% to 95% of them present only once. The CDR3 is 15 residues long. Looked up from germline, CDR1 is MNHNS and CDR2 is SASEGT. V lost 0 bases and J lost 7; bases outside the gene matches: 4. Only a few counts were recorded for this clone. Its target is unknown. Findings and limits, study-wide: Donors skewed white British and female; clonal diversity was possibly underestimated.

This sequence originates from an adult in good health. The genes are TRBV6-1 and TRBJ1-4; 8 positions match TRBD1. Sequences were derived from peripheral blood, sampled on day 0 of AZD1222 vaccination. The CDR3: CASSEAPTGGEKLFF. CDR3 bases: TGTGCCAGCAGTGAAGCCCCCACAGGGGGTGAAAAACTGTTTTTT.